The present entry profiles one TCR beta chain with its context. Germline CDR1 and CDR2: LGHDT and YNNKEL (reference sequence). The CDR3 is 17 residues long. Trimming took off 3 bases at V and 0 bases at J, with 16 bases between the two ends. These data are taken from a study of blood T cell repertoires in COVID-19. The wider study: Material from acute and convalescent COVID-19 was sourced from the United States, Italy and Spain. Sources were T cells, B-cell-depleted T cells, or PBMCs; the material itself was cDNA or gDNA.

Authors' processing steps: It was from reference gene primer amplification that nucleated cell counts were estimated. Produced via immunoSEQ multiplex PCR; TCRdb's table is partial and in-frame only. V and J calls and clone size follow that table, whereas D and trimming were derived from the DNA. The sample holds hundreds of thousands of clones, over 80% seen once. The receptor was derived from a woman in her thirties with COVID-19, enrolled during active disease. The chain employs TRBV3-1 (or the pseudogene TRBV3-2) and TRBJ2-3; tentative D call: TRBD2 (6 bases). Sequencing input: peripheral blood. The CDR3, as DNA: TGTGCCAGCAGCCACAGGCGGGGCCCCGGTAGCACAGATACGCAGTATTTT. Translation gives CASSHRRGPGSTDTQYF.